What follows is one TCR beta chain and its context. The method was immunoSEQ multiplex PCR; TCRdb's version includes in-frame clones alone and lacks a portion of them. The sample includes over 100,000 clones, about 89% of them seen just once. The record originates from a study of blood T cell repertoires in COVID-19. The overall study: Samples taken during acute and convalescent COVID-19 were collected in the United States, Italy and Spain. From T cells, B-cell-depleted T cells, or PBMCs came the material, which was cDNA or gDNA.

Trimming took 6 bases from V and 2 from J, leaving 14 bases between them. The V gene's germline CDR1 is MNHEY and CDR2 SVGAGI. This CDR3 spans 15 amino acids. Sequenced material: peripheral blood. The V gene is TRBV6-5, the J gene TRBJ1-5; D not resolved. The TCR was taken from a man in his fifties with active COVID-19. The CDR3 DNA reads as TGTGCCAGCAGGTCCGAAGGGAGGGGCAATCAGCCCCAGCATTTT. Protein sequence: CASRSEGRGNQPQHF.